The count of the clone carrying this T cell receptor (beta chain) is one. Antigen unknown. The data derive from a study of CD8+ T cells in alopecia areata. Study conclusions and caveats: The study also sequences resident alphabeta T cells of normal skin in scalp samples. Higher clonality than in normal scalp was seen in lesional scalp, especially alopecia totalis/universalis.

It was cDNA, reverse transcribed from extracted RNA, that served as the sequencing template. Repertoires were generated with immunoSEQ multiplex PCR, while TCRdb's copy carries only in-frame clones and drops some. The repertoire holds about 140,000 clones, with 45% to 60% as singletons. Germline CDR1 reads SGDLS; CDR2 reads YYNGEE. This CDR3 comprises 16 residues. Trimming cost V 4 bases and J 8 bases, with 21 bases left between them. The treatment was: oral pan-JAK inhibitor, 5-10 mg twice daily. The sample here was CD8+ T cells sorted from blood, taken at week 4, from a patient treated with tofacitinib. The rearrangement uses TRBV9 and TRBJ2-2; D perhaps matches TRBD1 (6 bases). The receptor was isolated from a human donor with alopecia areata. The CDR3 region is CASSHNRAGDVGELFF. CDR3 nucleotide sequence: TGTGCCAGCAGCCACAACCGGGCAGGGGATGTTGGGGAGCTGTTTTTT.